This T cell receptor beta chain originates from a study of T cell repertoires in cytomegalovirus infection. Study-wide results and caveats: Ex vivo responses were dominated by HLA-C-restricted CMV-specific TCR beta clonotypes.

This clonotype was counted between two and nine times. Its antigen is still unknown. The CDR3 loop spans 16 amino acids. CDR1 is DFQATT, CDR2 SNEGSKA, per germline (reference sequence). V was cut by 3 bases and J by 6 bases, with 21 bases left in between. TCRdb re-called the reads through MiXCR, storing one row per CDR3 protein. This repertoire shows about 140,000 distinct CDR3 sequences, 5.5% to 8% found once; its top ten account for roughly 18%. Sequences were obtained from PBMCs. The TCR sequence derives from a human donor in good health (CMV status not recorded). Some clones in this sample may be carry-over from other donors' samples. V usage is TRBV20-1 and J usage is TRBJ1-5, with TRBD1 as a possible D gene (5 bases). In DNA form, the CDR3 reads TGCAGTGCTAGCGAGGGGTTAGCAGCTCCGCGTCAGCCCCAGCATTTT. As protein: CSASEGLAAPRQPQHF.